This TCR beta chain was sequenced for a study of blood T cell repertoires in COVID-19. Looking at the study overall: Samples of COVID-19 (acute and convalescent) were obtained from the United States, Italy and Spain.

The CDR3 covers 17 residues. Clones were sequenced by immunoSEQ multiplex PCR, and TCRdb holds only the in-frame ones, with some missing. The table lists about 200,000 clones, around nine tenths of them singletons, with roughly 6.5% in the top ten. The sequence came from a man aged 60 to 69 who had recovered from COVID-19. The rearrangement links TRBV21-1 to TRBJ1-1. TRBV21-1 is listed as a pseudogene. The specimen was peripheral blood. In DNA, the CDR3 is TGTGCCAGCAGCAAAGAAATGGGCAGCACGGGAAAAGCTGAAGCTTTCTTT. Amino acids: CASSKEMGSTGKAEAFF.